This TCR beta chain was sequenced in a study of T cell responses to AZD1222 COVID-19 vaccine. Using immunoSEQ multiplex PCR, the repertoire was profiled, and TCRdb retains in-frame clones only, with some absent. The table shows about 99,000 clones, with roughly 90% occurring only once. Study results and limitations: Targeting of unmutated variant regions was reportedly seen in nearly half of spike-specific TCRs.

Germline CDR1 is MGHRA and CDR2 is YSYEKL. Trimming removed 4 bases from V and 6 bases from J; junction bases left unmatched: 6. The CDR3 contains 16 residues. Comments on this clone: Its antigen is not identified.

The rearrangement uses TRBV4-1 and TRBJ2-7, with TRBD2 matching over 16 bases. The material sequenced was peripheral blood, taken on day 0 of AZD1222 vaccination. This TCR was sampled from an adult in good health. The CDR3 DNA reads TGCGCCAGCAGCCGCGGGACTAGCGGGGGGGCCGGCGAGCAGTACTTC. It specifies CASSRGTSGGAGEQYF.